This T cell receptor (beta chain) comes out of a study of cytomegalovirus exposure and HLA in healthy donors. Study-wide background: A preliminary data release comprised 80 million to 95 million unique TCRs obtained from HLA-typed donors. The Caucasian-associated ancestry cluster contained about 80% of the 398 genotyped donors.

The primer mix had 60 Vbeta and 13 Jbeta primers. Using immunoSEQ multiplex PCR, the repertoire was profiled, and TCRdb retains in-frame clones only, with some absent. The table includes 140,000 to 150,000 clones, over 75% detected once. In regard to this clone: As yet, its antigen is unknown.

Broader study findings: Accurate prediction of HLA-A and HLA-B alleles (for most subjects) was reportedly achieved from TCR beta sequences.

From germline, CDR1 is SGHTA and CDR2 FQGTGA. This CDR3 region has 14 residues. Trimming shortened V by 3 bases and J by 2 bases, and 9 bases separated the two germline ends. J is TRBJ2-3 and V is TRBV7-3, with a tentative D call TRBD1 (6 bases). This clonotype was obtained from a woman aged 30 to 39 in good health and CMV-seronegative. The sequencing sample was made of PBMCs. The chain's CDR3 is CASSLTGTTDTQYF. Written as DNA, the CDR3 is TGTGCCAGCAGCTTGACAGGCACCACAGATACGCAGTATTTT.